This TCR beta chain was documented in a study of cytomegalovirus exposure and HLA in healthy donors. General observations from the study: Overall, approximately 180 TCR beta chains were annotated as cytomegalovirus-associated. It is likely that the observed cluster of highly shared sequence variants was a sequencing artifact.

Notes on this clone: Its cognate antigen is unknown.

The study ran its PCR with 60 Vbeta and 13 Jbeta primers. The table came from immunoSEQ multiplex PCR; TCRdb's copy has only in-frame clones and leaves some out. The sample carries about 130,000 clones, over 60% recorded once. Trimming shortened V by 1 base and J by 7 bases, and 14 bases separated the two germline ends. The CDR3 loop spans 15 amino acids. From germline, CDR1 is LGHNA and CDR2 YNFKEQ. The chain is built from TRBV4-2 and TRBJ2-1, with D perhaps matching TRBD2 (6 bases). Sequenced sample: PBMCs. The receptor comes from a woman in her 40s in good health and CMV-seropositive. CDR3 loop: CASSQGGGDGNEQFF. For the CDR3, the DNA is TGTGCCAGCAGCCAAGGAGGCGGGGATGGGAATGAGCAGTTCTTC.